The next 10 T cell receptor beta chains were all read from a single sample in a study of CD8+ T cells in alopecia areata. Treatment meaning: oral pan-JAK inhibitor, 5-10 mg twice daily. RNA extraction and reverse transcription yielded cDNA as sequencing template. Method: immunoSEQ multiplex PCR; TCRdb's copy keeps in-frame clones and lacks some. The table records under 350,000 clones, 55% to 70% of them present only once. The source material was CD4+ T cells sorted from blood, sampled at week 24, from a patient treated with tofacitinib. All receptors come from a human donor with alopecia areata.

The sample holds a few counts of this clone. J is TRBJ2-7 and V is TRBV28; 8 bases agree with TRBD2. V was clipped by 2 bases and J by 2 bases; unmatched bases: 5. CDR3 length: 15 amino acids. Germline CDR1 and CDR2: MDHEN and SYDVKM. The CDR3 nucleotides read TGTGCCAGCAGTTTAAACCAGCGGGGGCCCTACGAGCAGTACTTC. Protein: CASSLNQRGPYEQYF. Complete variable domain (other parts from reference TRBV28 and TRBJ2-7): DVKVTQSSRYLVKRTGEKVFLECVQDMDHENMFWYRQDPGLGLRLIYFSYDVKMKEKGDIPEGYSVSREKKERFSLILESASTNQTSMYLCASSLNQRGPYEQYFGPGTRLTVT.

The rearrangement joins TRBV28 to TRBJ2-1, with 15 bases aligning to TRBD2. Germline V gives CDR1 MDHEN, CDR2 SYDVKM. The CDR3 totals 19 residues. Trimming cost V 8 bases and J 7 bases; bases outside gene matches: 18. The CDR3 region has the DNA TGTGCCAGCGCGACCAGAAGGACTAGCGGGGGGGCCCGGGTGAATGAGCAGTTCTTC. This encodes CASATRRTSGGARVNEQFF. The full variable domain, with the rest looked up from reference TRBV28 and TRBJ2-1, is DVKVTQSSRYLVKRTGEKVFLECVQDMDHENMFWYRQDPGLGLRLIYFSYDVKMKEKGDIPEGYSVSREKKERFSLILESASTNQTSMYLCASATRRTSGGARVNEQFFGPGTRLTVL.

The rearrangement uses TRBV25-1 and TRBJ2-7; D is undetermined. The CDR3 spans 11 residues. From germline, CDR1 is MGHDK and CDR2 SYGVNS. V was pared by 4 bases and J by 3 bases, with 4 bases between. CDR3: CASSVHYEQYF. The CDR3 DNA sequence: TGTGCCAGCAGTGTACACTACGAGCAGTACTTC.

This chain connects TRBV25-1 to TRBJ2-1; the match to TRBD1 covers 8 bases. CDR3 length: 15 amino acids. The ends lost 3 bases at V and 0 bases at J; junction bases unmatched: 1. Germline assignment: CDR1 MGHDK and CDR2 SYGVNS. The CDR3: CASSETGVSYNEQFF. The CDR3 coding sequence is TGTGCCAGCAGTGAGACAGGGGTCTCCTACAATGAGCAGTTCTTC. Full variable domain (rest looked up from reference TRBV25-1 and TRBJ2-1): EADIYQTPRYLVIGTGKKITLECSQTMGHDKMYWYQQDPGMELHLIHYSYGVNSTEKGDLSSESTVSRIRTEHFPLTLESARPSHTSQYLCASSETGVSYNEQFFGPGTRLTVL.

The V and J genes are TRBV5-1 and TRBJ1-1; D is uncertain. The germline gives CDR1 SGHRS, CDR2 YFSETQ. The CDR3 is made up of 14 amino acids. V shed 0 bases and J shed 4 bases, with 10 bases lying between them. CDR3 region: CASSLVGEGTEAFF. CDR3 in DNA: TGCGCCAGCAGCTTGGTGGGCGAGGGCACTGAAGCTTTCTTT.

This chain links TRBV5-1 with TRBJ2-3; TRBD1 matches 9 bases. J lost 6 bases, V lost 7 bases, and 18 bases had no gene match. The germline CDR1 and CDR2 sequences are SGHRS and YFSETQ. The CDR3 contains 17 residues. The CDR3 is CASRLTPGQGGSDTQYF. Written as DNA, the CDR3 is TGCGCCAGCCGCCTTACGCCGGGACAGGGAGGGAGTGATACGCAGTATTTT.

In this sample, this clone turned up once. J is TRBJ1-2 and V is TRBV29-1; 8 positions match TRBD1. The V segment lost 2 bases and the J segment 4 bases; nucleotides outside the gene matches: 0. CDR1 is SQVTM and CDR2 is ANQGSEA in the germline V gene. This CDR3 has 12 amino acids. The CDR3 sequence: CSVETGGYGYTF. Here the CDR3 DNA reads TGCAGCGTTGAAACAGGGGGCTATGGCTACACCTTC.

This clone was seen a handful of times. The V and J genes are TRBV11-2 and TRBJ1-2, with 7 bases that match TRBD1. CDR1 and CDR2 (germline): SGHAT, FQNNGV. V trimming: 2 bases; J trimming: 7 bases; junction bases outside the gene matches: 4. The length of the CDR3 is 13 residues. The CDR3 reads CASSLSPGGGYTF. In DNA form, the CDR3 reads TGTGCCAGCAGCTTATCTCCAGGGGGTGGCTACACCTTC. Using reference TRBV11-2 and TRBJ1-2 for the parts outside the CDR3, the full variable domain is EAGVAQSPRYKIIEKRQSVAFWCNPISGHATLYWYQQILGQGPKLLIQFQNNGVVDDSQLPKDRFSAERLKGVDSTLKIQPAKLEDSAVYLCASSLSPGGGYTFGSGTRLTVV.

Written as DNA, the CDR3 is TGTGCCAGCGGAAGAACACACCTAAATCAGCCCCAGCATTTT. Its translation: CASGRTHLNQPQHF. The gene calls are TRBV2 and TRBJ1-5, with D unresolved. Germline loops: CDR1 SNHLY, CDR2 FYNNEI. V was cut by 8 bases and J by 4 bases, with 15 bases left in between. The CDR3 spans 14 residues. The complete variable domain, with remaining parts taken from reference TRBV2 and TRBJ1-5, reads EPEVTQTPSHQVTQMGQEVILRCVPISNHLYFYWYRQILGQKVEFLVSFYNNEISEKSEIFDDQFSVERPDGSNFTLKIRSTKLEDSAMYFCASGRTHLNQPQHFGDGTRLSIL.

The CDR3 spells CASKGAGNSNQPQHF. CDR3 DNA sequence: TGTGCCAGCAAAGGCGCAGGGAATAGCAATCAGCCCCAGCATTTT. This rearrangement joins TRBV28 to TRBJ1-5, with a possible D match to TRBD1 (5 bases). This CDR3 contains 15 residues. Trimming cost V 7 bases and J 0 bases, with 13 bases left between them. CDR1 MDHEN and CDR2 SYDVKM come from the germline V gene.